This TCR beta chain was captured in a study of OX40 agonist ivuxolimab in advanced cancers. V lost 2 bases, J lost 3 bases, and 15 bases lay in between. This CDR3 contains 16 residues. CDR1 is PRHDT and CDR2 is FYEKMQ in the germline V gene (reference sequence). TCRdb's table, derived via immunoSEQ multiplex PCR, lists solely in-frame clones and lacks some. The table lists 65,000 to 90,000 clones, 84% of them singletons. The chain carries TRBV13 and TRBJ2-3, with D perhaps TRBD1 (5 bases). The TCR comes from an adult with an advanced solid tumor such as melanoma, head and neck, liver or kidney cancer. This sample comprised CD4+ or CD8+ T cells sorted from blood, obtained in a trial of the OX40 agonist ivuxolimab. CDR3 nucleotides: TGTGCCAGCAGCTTATTACTCCAGGGTAGAACAGATACGCAGTATTTT. Protein product: CASSLLLQGRTDTQYF.